This T cell receptor beta chain was recorded in a study of cytomegalovirus exposure and HLA in healthy donors. With 4 bases removed from V and 2 bases from J, the gap between germline ends came to 10 bases. The CDR3 is 13 residues long. Germline assignment: CDR1 SGDLS and CDR2 YYNGEE. The study ran its PCR with 60 Vbeta and 13 Jbeta primers. Sequencing used immunoSEQ multiplex PCR; TCRdb keeps in-frame clones, though not all of them. This sample's table has more than 40,000 clones. The sample taken for sequencing was PBMCs. The chain combines TRBV9 with TRBJ2-7, with a possible D match to TRBD2 (6 bases). The sequence came from a woman between 35 and 50 years old in good health and CMV-seronegative. The CDR3 nucleotides read TGTGCCAGCAGCTCCGGGAGCGCCTACGAGCAGTACTTC. Amino acids: CASSSGSAYEQYF.